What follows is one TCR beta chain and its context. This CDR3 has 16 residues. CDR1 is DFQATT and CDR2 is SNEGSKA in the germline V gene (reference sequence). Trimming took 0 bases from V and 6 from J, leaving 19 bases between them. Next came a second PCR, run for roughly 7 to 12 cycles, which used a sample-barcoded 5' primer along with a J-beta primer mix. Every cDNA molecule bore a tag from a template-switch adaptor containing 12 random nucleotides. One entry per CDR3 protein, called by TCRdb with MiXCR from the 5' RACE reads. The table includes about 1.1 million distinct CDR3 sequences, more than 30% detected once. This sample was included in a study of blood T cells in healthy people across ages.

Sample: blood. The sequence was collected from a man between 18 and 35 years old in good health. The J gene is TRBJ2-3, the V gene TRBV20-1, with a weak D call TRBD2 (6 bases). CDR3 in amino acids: CSAREPRRGRLDTQYF. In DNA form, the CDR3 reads TGCAGTGCTAGAGAACCCCGGCGGGGCAGGCTCGATACGCAGTATTTT.